This TCR beta chain was captured in a study of T cells after yellow fever vaccination. Overall study findings and caveats: Once the booster was given, most primary-vaccination clones reappeared, at approximately 97% for CD4 and roughly 91% for CD8. A secondary response was less intense yet reached its peak sooner, at day 5 versus 15. Abundant contaminating clonotypes from the bulk population could appear in FACS-sorted repertoires.

Production of TCR cDNA was by 5'RACE template switching, which also added a universal primer site and UMIs. MiXCR was run by TCRdb on the 5' RACE reads, yielding one entry per CDR3 protein. Among approximately 510,000 distinct CDR3 sequences listed, around a fifth were seen once. This clonotype was found a few times. What it binds is not known. Germline trimming cut 0 bases from V and 4 bases from J; bases unmatched to any gene: 2. Per germline, CDR1 SGHNT and CDR2 YYREEE (reference sequence). This CDR3 comprises 15 residues. This rearrangement joins TRBV5-4 to TRBJ2-5; TRBD1 aligns across 11 bases. The TCR originated in a man aged 18 to 35 who received the YFV17D yellow fever vaccine. Sample: PBMCs, taken roughly 20 days after the first yellow fever vaccination. This chain's CDR3 is CASSLGDRGAETQYF. The CDR3 DNA follows: TGTGCCAGCAGCTTGGGGGACAGGGGGGCAGAGACCCAGTACTTC.